The clone carrying this TCR beta chain was recorded at least ten times. Its antigen is currently unknown. The entry originates in a study of T cells after posttransplantation cyclophosphamide. Findings of the study overall: Later blood repertoires were often dominated by clones from the donor CD8+ memory compartment. After PTCy, TRB diversity resembled that of CNI/methotrexate controls.

Trimming took off 5 bases at V and 5 bases at J, with 10 bases between the two ends. Germline CDR1 and CDR2: MDHEN and SYDVKM. The CDR3 has 12 residues. Data came from immunoSEQ multiplex PCR; TCRdb stores just in-frame clones and leaves some out. Listed for the sample are roughly 49,000 clones, none seen a single time. J is TRBJ2-7 and V is TRBV28; D call uncertain. This TCR was sampled from a man aged 35 to 55 in good health, CMV-negative, and a related stem cell transplant donor. Sequenced input: PBMCs. CDR3 sequence: CASSPQRHEQYF. CDR3 in DNA: TGTGCCAGCAGTCCTCAGAGGCACGAGCAGTACTTC. Based on the CDR3 plus reference TRBV28 and TRBJ2-7, the full variable domain is DVKVTQSSRYLVKRTGEKVFLECVQDMDHENMFWYRQDPGLGLRLIYFSYDVKMKEKGDIPEGYSVSREKKERFSLILESASTNQTSMYLCASSPQRHEQYFGPGTRLTVT.